What follows are 7 T cell receptor beta chains derived from one specimen sequenced in a study of shared clonotypes between healthy human individuals. TCRdb's copy holds only in-frame clones and misses some; the assay was immunoSEQ multiplex PCR. The sample carries 2 million to 3 million clones, 85% to 95% recorded once. Source material: naive CD4+ T cells sorted from blood. Described subset: CD45RA+ positively selected. The receptors were gathered from a man between 18 and 35 years old in good health.

With regard to this clone: The same CDR3 arises from other DNA sequences in this sample as well. The rearrangement uses TRBV28 and TRBJ1-5, with D uncertain. Germline values: CDR1 MDHEN, CDR2 SYDVKM. CDR3 size: 14 residues. Trimming removed 6 bases from V and 1 base from J, with 10 bases in between. The chain's CDR3 is CASRSGGSNQPQHF. The CDR3, as DNA: TGTGCCAGCAGATCAGGCGGCAGCAATCAGCCCCAGCATTTT.

As regards this clone: This may arise from a read error, as a much more abundant clone is one base away. This chain joins TRBV5-5 and TRBJ2-5; no clear D gene. Germline CDR1 reads SGHKS; CDR2 reads YYEKEE (reference sequence). Trimming took off 0 bases at V and 2 bases at J, with 2 bases between the two ends. The CDR3 extends over 12 amino acids. The CDR3 coding sequence is TGTGCCAGCAGCTTGGGGCAAGAGACCCAGTACTTC. It specifies CASSLGQETQYF.

The rearrangement links TRBV19 to TRBJ2-2; 12 nucleotides line up with TRBD2. The germline CDR1 and CDR2 sequences are LNHDA and SQIVND (reference sequence). The CDR3 is 20 amino acids. Unmatched junction bases numbered 14, after V lost 6 bases and J lost 0 bases. CDR3 sequence reads: CASRRPGTSGLQANTGELFF. The CDR3 DNA is TGTGCCAGTAGAAGACCTGGGACTAGCGGGCTTCAGGCGAACACCGGGGAGCTGTTTTTT.

About this clone itself: This CDR3 is also generated by other DNA sequences in the sample. This chain uses TRBV19 with TRBJ1-5; D is perhaps TRBD1 (5 bases). The V and J ends lost 9 bases and 2 bases respectively, with 11 bases between them. This CDR3 region has 13 residues. Per germline, CDR1 LNHDA and CDR2 SQIVND (reference sequence). The CDR3 spells CASREVGNQPQHF. The CDR3 nucleotides read TGTGCCAGCAGGGAGGTAGGCAATCAGCCCCAGCATTTT.

The chain joins TRBV5-4 to TRBJ2-3; D not certain. This CDR3 contains 13 residues. Germline V gene sequence: CDR1 SGHNT, CDR2 YYREEE (reference sequence). V lost 4 bases and J 7 bases, leaving 13 bases between the germline ends. The CDR3 is CASSARSQYTQYF. The CDR3 coding sequence is TGTGCCAGCAGCGCCAGAAGTCAATATACGCAGTATTTT.

Turning to this clone: This CDR3 is also generated by other DNA sequences in the sample. The rearrangement joins TRBV2 to TRBJ1-4; 7 positions agree with TRBD1. Trimming took 4 bases from V and 0 from J; bases not matched to a gene: 2. Germline assignment: CDR1 SNHLY and CDR2 FYNNEI. The CDR3 length is 15 residues. CDR3 residues: CASSGTGATNEKLFF. The CDR3 bases are TGTGCCAGCAGTGGGACAGGCGCAACTAATGAAAAACTGTTTTTT. Variable domain in full (rest from reference TRBV2 and TRBJ1-4): EPEVTQTPSHQVTQMGQEVILRCVPISNHLYFYWYRQILGQKVEFLVSFYNNEISEKSEIFDDQFSVERPDGSNFTLKIRSTKLEDSAMYFCASSGTGATNEKLFFGSGTQLSVL.

The CDR3, as DNA: TGTGCCAGCAGCATACGGACTAGCGGGGGGAACAATGAGCAGTTCTTC. It specifies CASSIRTSGGNNEQFF. The V call is TRBV7-3, the J call TRBJ2-1, with 14 bases fitting TRBD2. This CDR3 has 16 amino acids. Germline CDR1 and CDR2: SGHTA and FQGTGA. J was trimmed by 5 bases and V by 5 bases; bases with no gene match: 5.